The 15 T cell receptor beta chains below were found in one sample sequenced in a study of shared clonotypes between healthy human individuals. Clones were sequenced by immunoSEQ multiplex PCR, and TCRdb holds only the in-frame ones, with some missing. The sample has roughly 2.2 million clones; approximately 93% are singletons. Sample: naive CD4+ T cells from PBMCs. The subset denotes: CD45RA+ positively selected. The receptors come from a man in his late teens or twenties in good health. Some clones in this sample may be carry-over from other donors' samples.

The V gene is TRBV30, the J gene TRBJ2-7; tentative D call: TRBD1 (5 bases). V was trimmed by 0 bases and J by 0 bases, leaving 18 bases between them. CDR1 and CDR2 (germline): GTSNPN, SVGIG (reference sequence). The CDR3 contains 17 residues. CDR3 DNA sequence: TGTGCCTGGAGTGTACAGGCTATAGTCGCGAGCTCCTACGAGCAGTACTTC. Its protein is CAWSVQAIVASSYEQYF.

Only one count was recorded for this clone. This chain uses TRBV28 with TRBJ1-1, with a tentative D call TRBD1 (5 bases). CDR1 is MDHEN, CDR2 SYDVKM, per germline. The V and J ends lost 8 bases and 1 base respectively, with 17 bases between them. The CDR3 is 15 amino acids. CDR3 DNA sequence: TGTGCCAGCCCGCCTAAACAGGTACAGAACACTGAAGCTTTCTTT. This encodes CASPPKQVQNTEAFF.

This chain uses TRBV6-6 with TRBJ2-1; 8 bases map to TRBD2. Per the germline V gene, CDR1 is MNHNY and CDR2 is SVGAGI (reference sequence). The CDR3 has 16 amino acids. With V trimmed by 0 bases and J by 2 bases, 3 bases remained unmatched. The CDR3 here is CASSYSSSGTYNEQFF. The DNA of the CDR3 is TGTGCCAGCAGTTACTCGAGTAGCGGGACCTACAATGAGCAGTTCTTC.

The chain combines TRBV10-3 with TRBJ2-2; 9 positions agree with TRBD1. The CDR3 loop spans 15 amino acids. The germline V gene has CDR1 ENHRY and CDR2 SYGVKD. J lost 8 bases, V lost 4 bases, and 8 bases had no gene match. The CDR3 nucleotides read TGTGCCATCAGTGGACGGGGGACAGGGAGAGGGGAGCTGTTTTTT. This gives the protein CAISGRGTGRGELFF.

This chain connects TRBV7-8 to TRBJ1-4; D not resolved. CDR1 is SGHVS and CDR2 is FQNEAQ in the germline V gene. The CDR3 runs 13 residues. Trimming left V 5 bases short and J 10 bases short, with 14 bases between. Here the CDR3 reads CASSLPNLGKLFF. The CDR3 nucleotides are TGTGCCAGCAGCCTTCCAAACTTAGGAAAACTGTTTTTT.

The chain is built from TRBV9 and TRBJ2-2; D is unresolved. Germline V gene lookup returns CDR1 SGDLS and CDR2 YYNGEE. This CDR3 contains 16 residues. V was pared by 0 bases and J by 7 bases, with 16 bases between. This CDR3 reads CASSVEVGRSDGELFF. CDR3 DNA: TGTGCCAGCAGCGTAGAGGTTGGCAGGTCTGACGGGGAGCTGTTTTTT. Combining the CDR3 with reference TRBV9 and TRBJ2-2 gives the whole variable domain DSGVTQTPKHLITATGQRVTLRCSPRSGDLSVYWYQQSLDQGLQFLIQYYNGEERAKGNILERFSAQQFPDLHSELNLSSLELGDSALYFCASSVEVGRSDGELFFGEGSRLTVL.

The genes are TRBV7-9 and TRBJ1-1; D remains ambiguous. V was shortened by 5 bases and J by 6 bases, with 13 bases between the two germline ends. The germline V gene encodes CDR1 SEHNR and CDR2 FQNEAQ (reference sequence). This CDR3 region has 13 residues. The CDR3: CASSPGREAEAFF. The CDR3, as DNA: TGTGCCAGCAGCCCGGGTAGGGAAGCTGAAGCTTTCTTT.

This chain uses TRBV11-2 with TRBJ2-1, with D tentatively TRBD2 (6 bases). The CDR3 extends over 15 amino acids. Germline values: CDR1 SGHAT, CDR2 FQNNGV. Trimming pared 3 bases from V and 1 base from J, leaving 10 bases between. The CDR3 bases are TGTGCCAGCAGCTTGGCGGGACCTTCCTACAATGAGCAGTTCTTC. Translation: CASSLAGPSYNEQFF.

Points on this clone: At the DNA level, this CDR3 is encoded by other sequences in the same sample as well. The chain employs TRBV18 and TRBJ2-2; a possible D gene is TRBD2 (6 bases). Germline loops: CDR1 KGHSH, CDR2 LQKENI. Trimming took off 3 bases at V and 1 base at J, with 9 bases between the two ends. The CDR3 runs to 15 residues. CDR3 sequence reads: CASSPGLLNTGELFF. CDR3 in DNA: TGTGCCAGCTCACCGGGACTCCTGAACACCGGGGAGCTGTTTTTT.

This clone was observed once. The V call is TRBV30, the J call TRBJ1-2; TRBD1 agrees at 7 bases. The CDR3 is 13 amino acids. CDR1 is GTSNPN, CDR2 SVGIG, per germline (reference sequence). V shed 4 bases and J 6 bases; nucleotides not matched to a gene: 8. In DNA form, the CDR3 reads TGTGCCTGGACCATTGGGACAGCGGATGGCTACACCTTC. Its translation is CAWTIGTADGYTF.

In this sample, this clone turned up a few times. In nucleotides, the CDR3 is TGTGCCAGCAGACGACAGGGCTACACCGGGGAGCTGTTTTTT. This codes for CASRRQGYTGELFF. The chain couples TRBV7-9 to TRBJ2-2, with TRBD1 matching 7 bases. Germline CDR1 is SEHNR and CDR2 is FQNEAQ (reference sequence). The CDR3 runs to 14 residues. Trimming removed 6 bases from V and 3 bases from J; junction bases left unmatched: 4. The variable domain in full, with the rest retrieved from reference TRBV7-9 and TRBJ2-2, is DTGVSQNPRHKITKRGQNVTFRCDPISEHNRLYWYRQTLGQGPEFLTYFQNEAQLEKSRLLSDRFSAERPKGSFSTLEIQRTEQGDSAMYLCASRRQGYTGELFFGEGSRLTVL.

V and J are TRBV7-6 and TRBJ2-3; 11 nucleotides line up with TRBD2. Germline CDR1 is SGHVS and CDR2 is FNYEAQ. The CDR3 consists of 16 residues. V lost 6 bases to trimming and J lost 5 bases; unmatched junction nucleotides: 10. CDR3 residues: CASSSLLAGGGDTQYF. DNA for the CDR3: TGTGCCAGCAGTTCACTTCTAGCGGGGGGTGGAGATACGCAGTATTTT. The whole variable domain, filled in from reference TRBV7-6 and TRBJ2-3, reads GAGVSQSPRYKVTKRGQDVALRCDPISGHVSLYWYRQALGQGPEFLTYFNYEAQQDKSGLPNDRFSAERPEGSISTLTIQRTEQRDSAMYRCASSSLLAGGGDTQYFGPGTRLTVL.

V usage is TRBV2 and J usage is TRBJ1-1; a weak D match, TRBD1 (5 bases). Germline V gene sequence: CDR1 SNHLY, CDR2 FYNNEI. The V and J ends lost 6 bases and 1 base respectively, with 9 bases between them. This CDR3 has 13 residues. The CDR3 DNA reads TGTGCCAGCAGGACGGGACCGAACACTGAAGCTTTCTTT. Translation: CASRTGPNTEAFF.

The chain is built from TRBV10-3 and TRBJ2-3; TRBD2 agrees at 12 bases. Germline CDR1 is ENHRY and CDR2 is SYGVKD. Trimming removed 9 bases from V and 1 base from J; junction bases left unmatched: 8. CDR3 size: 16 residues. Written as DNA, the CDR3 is TGTGCCATAGGGCAACTAGCGGGAGGCCGCACAGATACGCAGTATTTT. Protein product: CAIGQLAGGRTDTQYF.

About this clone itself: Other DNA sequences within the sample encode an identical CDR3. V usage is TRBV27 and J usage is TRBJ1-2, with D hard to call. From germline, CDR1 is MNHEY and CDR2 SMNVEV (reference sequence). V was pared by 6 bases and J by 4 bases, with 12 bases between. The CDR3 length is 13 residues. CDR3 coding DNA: TGTGCCAGCAGCTTTCGCGGCGGCTATGGCTACACCTTC. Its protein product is CASSFRGGYGYTF.